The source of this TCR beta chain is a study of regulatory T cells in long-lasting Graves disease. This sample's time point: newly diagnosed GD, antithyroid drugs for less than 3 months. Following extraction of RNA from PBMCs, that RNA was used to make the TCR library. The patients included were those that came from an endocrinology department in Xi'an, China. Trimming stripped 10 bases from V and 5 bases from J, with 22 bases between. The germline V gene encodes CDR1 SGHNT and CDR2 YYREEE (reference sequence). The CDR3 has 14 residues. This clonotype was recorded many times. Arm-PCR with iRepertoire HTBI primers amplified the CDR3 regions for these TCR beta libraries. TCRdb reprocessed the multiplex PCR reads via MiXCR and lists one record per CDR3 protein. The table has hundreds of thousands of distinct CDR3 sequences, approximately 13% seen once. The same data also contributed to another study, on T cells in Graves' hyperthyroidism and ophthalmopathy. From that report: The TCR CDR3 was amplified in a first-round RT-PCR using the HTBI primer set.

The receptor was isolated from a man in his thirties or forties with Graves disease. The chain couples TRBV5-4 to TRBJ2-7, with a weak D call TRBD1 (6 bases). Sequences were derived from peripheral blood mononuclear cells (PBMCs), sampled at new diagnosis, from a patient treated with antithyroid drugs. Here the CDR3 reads CAEGQQGKIDEQYF. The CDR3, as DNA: TGTGCCGAAGGACAACAGGGAAAGATCGACGAGCAGTACTTC.